This T cell receptor beta chain appears in the sequencing data of a study of prognosis after radiotherapy for stage I lung cancer. Study conclusions and caveats: Divergent TRBV and TRBJ gene usage has reportedly been observed between patients with and without metastases.

This clonotype is a singleton in its sample. No antigen is known for it. Germline V gene sequence: CDR1 SGHDT, CDR2 YYEEEE. The CDR3 totals 17 residues. The ends lost 4 bases at V and 13 bases at J; junction bases unmatched: 19. It was by two-round multiplex PCR that TCR beta CDR3 was amplified from genomic DNA. Used in first-round PCR were primers specific to each TRBV and TRBJ gene. Via MiXCR, TCRdb re-called the multiplex PCR reads, giving one row per CDR3 protein. This sample has roughly 27,000 distinct CDR3 sequences, with 46% found just once. The sequence was obtained from a donor older than 45 with non-small cell lung cancer. This chain joins TRBV5-6 and TRBJ2-1, with TRBD2 matching over 11 bases. The specimen comprised PBMCs, sampled before or after stereotactic body radiation therapy (not recorded which). The CDR3 nucleotides are TGTGCCAGCAGCCGTACACTAGCGGGAGCAGGGAAGGGGGTTCAGTTCTTC. It translates to CASSRTLAGAGKGVQFF.